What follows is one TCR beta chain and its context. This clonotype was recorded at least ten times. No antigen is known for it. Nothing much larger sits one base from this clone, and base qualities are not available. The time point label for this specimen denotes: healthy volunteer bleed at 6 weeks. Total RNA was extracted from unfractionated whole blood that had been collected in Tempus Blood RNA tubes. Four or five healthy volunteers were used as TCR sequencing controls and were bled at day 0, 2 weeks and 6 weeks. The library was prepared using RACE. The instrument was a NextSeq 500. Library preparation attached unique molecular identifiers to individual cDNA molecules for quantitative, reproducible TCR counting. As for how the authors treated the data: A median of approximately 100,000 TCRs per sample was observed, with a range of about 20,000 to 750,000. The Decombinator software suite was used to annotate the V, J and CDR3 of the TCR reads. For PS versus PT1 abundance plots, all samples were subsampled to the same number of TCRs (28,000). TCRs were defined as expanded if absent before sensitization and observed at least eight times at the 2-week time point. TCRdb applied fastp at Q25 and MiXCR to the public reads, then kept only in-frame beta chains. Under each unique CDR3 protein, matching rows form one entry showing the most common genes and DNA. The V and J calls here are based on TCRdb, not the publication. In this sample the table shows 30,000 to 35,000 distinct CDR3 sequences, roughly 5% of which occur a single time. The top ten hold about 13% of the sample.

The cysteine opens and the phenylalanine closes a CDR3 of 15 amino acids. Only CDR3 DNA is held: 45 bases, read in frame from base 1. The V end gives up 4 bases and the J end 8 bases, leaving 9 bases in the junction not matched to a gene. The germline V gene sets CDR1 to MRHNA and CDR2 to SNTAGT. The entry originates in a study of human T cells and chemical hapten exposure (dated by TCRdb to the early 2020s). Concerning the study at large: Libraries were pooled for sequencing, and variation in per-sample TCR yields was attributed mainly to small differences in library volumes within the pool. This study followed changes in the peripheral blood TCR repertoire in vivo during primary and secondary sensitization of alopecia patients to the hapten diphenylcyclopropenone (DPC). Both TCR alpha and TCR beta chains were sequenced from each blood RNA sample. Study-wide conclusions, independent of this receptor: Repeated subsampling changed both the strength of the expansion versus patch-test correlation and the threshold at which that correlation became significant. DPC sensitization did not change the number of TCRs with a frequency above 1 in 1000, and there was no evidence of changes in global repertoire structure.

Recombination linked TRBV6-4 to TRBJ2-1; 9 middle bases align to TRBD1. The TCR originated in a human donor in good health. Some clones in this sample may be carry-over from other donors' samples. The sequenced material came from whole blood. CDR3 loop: CASSGGDRDSYEQFF. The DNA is TGTGCCAGCAGTGGTGGGGACAGGGACTCATATGAGCAGTTCTTC.